The 18 T cell receptor beta chains presented below share a single source sample, sequenced in a study of CD8+CD57+ T cells in acquired aplastic anemia. Selection for sequencing was limited to patients who had shown CD8+CD57+ cell expansion by flow cytometry. Profiling of TCR beta VDJ combinations and CDR3 sequences used genomic DNA as template. TCRdb re-called the reads through MiXCR, storing one row per CDR3 protein. This sample has more than 45,000 distinct CDR3 sequences, with roughly three fifths found just once. Sequencing was done on a sample of sorted CD4+, CD8+, or CD8+CD57+ T cells (not recorded which) from PBMCs. The receptors shown here come from a human donor with aplastic anemia.

This chain connects TRBV25-1 to TRBJ1-2; D remains ambiguous. Per the germline V gene, CDR1 is MGHDK and CDR2 is SYGVNS. CDR3 length: 11 residues. The V end lost 6 bases, the J end lost 4 bases, and 6 bases lay between the germline ends. The CDR3 loop is CASRQFYGYTF. DNA of the CDR3: TGTGCCAGCAGACAGTTCTATGGCTACACCTTC.

This clonotype occurred many times. The chain links TRBV6-1 to TRBJ1-3; 10 bases align to TRBD1. The germline V gene has CDR1 MNHNS and CDR2 SASEGT. Trimming removed 2 bases from V and 7 bases from J; junction bases left unmatched: 5. CDR3 length: 15 residues. This CDR3 reads CASSEMTGGENTIYF. CDR3 sequence (DNA): TGTGCCAGCAGTGAAATGACAGGGGGCGAGAACACCATATATTTT.

The chain recombines TRBV10-3 with TRBJ1-3; TRBD1 aligns across 8 bases. V lost 6 bases, J lost 2 bases, and 12 bases stayed unmatched. Germline values: CDR1 ENHRY, CDR2 SYGVKD. The CDR3 spans 17 residues. The CDR3 reads CAISRMTGVGAGNTIYF. CDR3 nucleotides: TGTGCCATCAGCAGAATGACAGGGGTGGGTGCTGGAAACACCATATATTTT.

V and J are TRBV2 and TRBJ2-5; D not resolved. The CDR3 covers 12 residues. Germline V lookup: CDR1 SNHLY, CDR2 FYNNEI. Trimming pared 6 bases from V and 1 base from J, leaving 6 bases between. This chain's CDR3 is CASSLAQETQYF. The DNA for the CDR3 is TGTGCCAGCAGCTTGGCCCAAGAGACCCAGTACTTC.

This chain connects TRBV12-3 or TRBV12-4 to TRBJ2-4; 9 bases align to TRBD2. V lost 6 bases and J lost 14; bases outside the gene matches: 8. CDR3 length: 12 amino acids. The CDR3 is CASSRTGTSKYF. The CDR3 region has the DNA TGTGCCAGCAGCCGTACCGGGACTAGCAAGTACTTC.

Worth noting for this clonotype: This could be a read error, since a much larger clone is one nucleotide away. The conserved final phenylalanine or tryptophan is absent from the CDR3, which likely points to a read error. The V and J genes are TRBV5-1 and TRBJ1-3, with D uncertain. Germline-derived CDR1 and CDR2 are SGHRS and YFSETQ. This CDR3 spans 15 amino acids. The V and J ends lost 0 bases and 0 bases respectively, with 7 bases between them. The CDR3 here is CASSLDANSGNTIYL. The CDR3, as DNA: TGCGCCAGCAGCTTGGACGCCAACTCTGGAAACACCATATATCTT.

The chain joins TRBV29-1 to TRBJ2-3; D is undetermined. The V end was cut by 4 bases, the J end by 2 bases, with 10 bases between. Per the germline V gene, CDR1 is SQVTM and CDR2 is ANQGSEA. CDR3 size: 13 residues. The DNA of the CDR3 is TGCAGCGTTGCCGACACCCTCACAGATACGCAGTATTTT. It is translated as CSVADTLTDTQYF.

This clonotype has ten or more counts. This chain uses TRBV12-3 or TRBV12-4 with TRBJ1-1; no definite D call. The ends were cut back, 4 bases at V and 5 bases at J, with 5 bases in the middle. The length of the CDR3 is 11 residues. The chain's CDR3 is CASSSQTEAFF. The CDR3 bases are TGTGCCAGCAGTTCCCAGACTGAAGCTTTCTTT.

In this sample, this clonotype turned up a few times. The chain carries TRBV19 and TRBJ2-1, with TRBD2 matching 7 bases. The CDR3 is made up of 14 amino acids. J gave up 9 bases and V 7 bases, and 12 bases lay outside the gene matches. Germline CDR1 is LNHDA and CDR2 is SQIVND (reference sequence). The CDR3 DNA reads TGTGCCAGTATGATTGGGGGGGGGATCGGTGAGCAGTTCTTC. Its protein product is CASMIGGGIGEQFF. Using reference TRBV19 and TRBJ2-1 for the parts outside the CDR3, the full variable domain is DGGITQSPKYLFRKEGQNVTLSCEQNLNHDAMYWYRQDPGQGLRLIYYSQIVNDFQKGDIAEGYSVSREKKESFPLTVTSAQKNPTAFYLCASMIGGGIGEQFFGPGTRLTVL.

This clonotype was recorded only once. V is TRBV19 and J is TRBJ1-2; D not resolved. CDR3 length equals 13 residues. CDR1 and CDR2 from the germline V gene are LNHDA and SQIVND (reference sequence). V dropped 9 bases and J dropped 8 bases, with 19 bases sitting between them. CDR3 protein: CASVDIPKYGYTF. CDR3 DNA: TGTGCCAGCGTTGACATTCCCAAGTACGGCTACACCTTC.

V and J are TRBV5-4 and TRBJ2-7; TRBD2 might be the D (6 bases). V lost 4 bases and J 6 bases, leaving 20 bases between the germline ends. The CDR3 extends over 15 amino acids. Germline lookup yields CDR1 SGHNT and CDR2 YYREEE (reference sequence). CDR3 DNA sequence: TGTGCCAGCAGCCCCTTAAATGGGCAGGGACTCGAGCAGTACTTC. Protein: CASSPLNGQGLEQYF.

The chain uses TRBV20-1 and TRBJ1-5, with D possibly matching TRBD1 (5 bases). Germline values: CDR1 DFQATT, CDR2 SNEGSKA (reference sequence). V was clipped by 7 bases and J by 3 bases, with 19 bases between them. The CDR3 is 15 amino acids. Written as DNA, the CDR3 is TGCAGTGGGGGCTTCGAGGCAGGAGCCAATCAGCCCCAGCATTTT. As protein: CSGGFEAGANQPQHF.

This chain uses TRBV5-1 with TRBJ1-2, with unresolved D. Trimming removed 0 bases from V and 2 bases from J, with 5 bases in between. This CDR3 is built from 13 residues. Germline CDR1 and CDR2: SGHRS and YFSETQ. The CDR3 protein is CASSLARNYGYTF. The CDR3 region has the DNA TGCGCCAGCAGCTTGGCCAGAAACTATGGCTACACCTTC.

The CDR3 bases are TGCAGTGCTGCCGGGACCAAGAGAGCCGGGGAGCTGTTTTTT. This codes for CSAAGTKRAGELFF. The rearrangement uses TRBV20-1 and TRBJ2-2; D might be TRBD1 or TRBD2, each matching 5 bases. V gave up 5 bases and J gave up 6 bases, with 16 bases separating them. Germline lookup yields CDR1 DFQATT and CDR2 SNEGSKA (reference sequence). This CDR3 has 14 residues.

V and J are TRBV20-1 and TRBJ2-2; 8 positions match TRBD1. With 5 bases clipped from V and 1 base from J, the junction kept 3 bases outside the gene matches. This CDR3 is 14 amino acids long. Germline loops: CDR1 DFQATT, CDR2 SNEGSKA (reference sequence). The CDR3 region has the DNA TGCAGTGCTGTAACAGGGGGGAACACCGGGGAGCTGTTTTTT. It encodes CSAVTGGNTGELFF.

This clonotype was counted many times. The rearrangement links TRBV4-3 to TRBJ1-2; D perhaps matches TRBD1 (5 bases). V was clipped by 4 bases and J by 1 base, with 16 bases between them. The CDR3 consists of 16 residues. The V gene's germline CDR1 is LGHNA and CDR2 YSLEER. The CDR3 protein is CASSPGRDPYNYGYTF. In nucleotides, the CDR3 is TGCGCCAGCAGCCCTGGCCGGGACCCTTATAACTATGGCTACACCTTC.

Regarding this clonotype: Mismatch with germline at one junction end may stem from a read error. The CDR3 spells CAASREAGGNYGYTF. Written as DNA, the CDR3 is TGTGCCGCCAGCAGAGAGGCAGGGGGTAACTATGGCTACACCTTC. This chain connects TRBV15 to TRBJ1-2; TRBD1 matches at 7 bases. Germline assignment: CDR1 LNHNV and CDR2 YYDKDF (reference sequence). The CDR3 runs 15 residues.

The V and J genes are TRBV7-9 and TRBJ2-2; D unresolved. V lost 5 bases to trimming and J lost 4 bases, with 8 bases between them. The CDR3 extends over 13 amino acids. CDR1 is SEHNR, CDR2 FQNEAQ, per germline (reference sequence). CDR3 loop: CASSRHVTGELFF. The CDR3 DNA is TGTGCCAGCAGCCGACATGTCACCGGGGAGCTGTTTTTT.